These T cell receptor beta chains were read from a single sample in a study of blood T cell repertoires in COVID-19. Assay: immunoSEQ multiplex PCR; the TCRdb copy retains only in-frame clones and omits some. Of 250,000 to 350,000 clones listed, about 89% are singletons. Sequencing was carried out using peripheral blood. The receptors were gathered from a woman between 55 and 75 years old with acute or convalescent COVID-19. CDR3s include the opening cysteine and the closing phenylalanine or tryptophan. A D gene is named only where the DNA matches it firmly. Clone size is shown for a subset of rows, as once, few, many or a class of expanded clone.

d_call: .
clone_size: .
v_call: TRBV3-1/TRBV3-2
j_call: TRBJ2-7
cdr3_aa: CASSQGRGFYEQYF
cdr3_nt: TGTGCCAGCAGCCAAGGCAGGGGTTTCTACGAGCAGTACTTC

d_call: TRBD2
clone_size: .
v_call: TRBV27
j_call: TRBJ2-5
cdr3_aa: CASSLIAPGTSGRRIQETQYF
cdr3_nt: TGTGCCAGCAGTTTAATCGCCCCCGGGACTAGCGGGAGGAGGATCCAAGAGACCCAGTACTTC

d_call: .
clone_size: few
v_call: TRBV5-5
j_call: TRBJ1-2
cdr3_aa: CASSWGPDLANYGYTF
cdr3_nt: TGTGCCAGCAGCTGGGGCCCCGACCTAGCTAACTATGGCTACACCTTC

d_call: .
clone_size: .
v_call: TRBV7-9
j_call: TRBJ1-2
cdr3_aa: CASSLAPDRTAIGYTF
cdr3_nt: TGTGCCAGCAGCTTAGCTCCGGACAGAACCGCTATTGGCTACACCTTC

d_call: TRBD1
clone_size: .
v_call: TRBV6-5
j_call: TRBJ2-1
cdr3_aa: CASSYPRTGNNEQFF
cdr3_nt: TGTGCCAGCAGTTACCCTCGGACAGGGAACAATGAGCAGTTCTTC

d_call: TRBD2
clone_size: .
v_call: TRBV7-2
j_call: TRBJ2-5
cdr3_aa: CASSLEVRGGLETQYF
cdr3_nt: TGTGCCAGCAGCTTAGAGGTCCGGGGGGGCCTGGAGACCCAGTACTTC

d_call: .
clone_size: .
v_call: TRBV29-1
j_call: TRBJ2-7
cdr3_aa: CSVEDSPGQYF
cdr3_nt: TGCAGCGTTGAAGACAGTCCGGGGCAGTACTTC

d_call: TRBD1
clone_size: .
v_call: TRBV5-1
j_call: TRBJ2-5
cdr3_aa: CASSPGTGGIGETQYF
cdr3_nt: TGCGCCAGCAGTCCCGGGACAGGGGGCATTGGAGAGACCCAGTACTTC

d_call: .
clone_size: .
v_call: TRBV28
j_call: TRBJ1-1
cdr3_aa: CASSLAKGGSTEAFF
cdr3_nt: TGTGCCAGCAGTTTGGCGAAAGGGGGTTCCACTGAAGCTTTCTTT

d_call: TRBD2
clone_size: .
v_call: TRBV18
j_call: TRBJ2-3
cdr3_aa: CASSYRLAGLTDTQYF
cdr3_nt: TGTGCCAGCTCATATAGACTAGCGGGCCTCACAGATACGCAGTATTTT

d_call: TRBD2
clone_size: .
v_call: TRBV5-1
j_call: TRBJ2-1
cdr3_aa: CASSLALAGEVVNEQFF
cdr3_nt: TGCGCCAGCAGCTTGGCACTAGCGGGAGAGGTAGTTAATGAGCAGTTCTTC

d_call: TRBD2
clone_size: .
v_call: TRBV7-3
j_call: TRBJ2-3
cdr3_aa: CASSPGLAGVGDTQYF
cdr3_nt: TGTGCCAGCAGCCCAGGACTAGCGGGAGTTGGGGATACGCAGTATTTT

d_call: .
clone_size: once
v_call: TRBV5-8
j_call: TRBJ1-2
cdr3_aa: CASRTTDDEGWNGYTF
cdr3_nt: TGTGCCAGCAGAACAACAGACGACGAGGGCTGGAATGGCTACACCTTC

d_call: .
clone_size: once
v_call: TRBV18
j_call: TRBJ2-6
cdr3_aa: CASSPLSAGAPSGANVLTF
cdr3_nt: TGTGCCAGCTCACCACTTTCCGCAGGGGCCCCCTCTGGGGCCAACGTCCTGACTTTC

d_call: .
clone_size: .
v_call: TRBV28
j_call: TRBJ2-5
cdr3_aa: CASRDRFQETQYF
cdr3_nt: TGTGCCAGCAGAGACAGGTTCCAAGAGACCCAGTACTTC

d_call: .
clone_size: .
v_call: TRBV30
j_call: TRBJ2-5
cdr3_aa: CAWSVREFETQYF
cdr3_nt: TGTGCCTGGAGTGTTCGGGAATTCGAGACCCAGTACTTC

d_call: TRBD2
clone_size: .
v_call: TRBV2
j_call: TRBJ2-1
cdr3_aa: CARGLADYNEQFF
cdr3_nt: TGTGCCAGGGGACTAGCGGATTACAATGAGCAGTTCTTC

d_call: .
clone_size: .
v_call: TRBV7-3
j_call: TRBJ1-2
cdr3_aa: CASSPVQGGYGYTF
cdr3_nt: TGTGCCAGCAGCCCCGTACAGGGTGGCTATGGCTACACCTTC

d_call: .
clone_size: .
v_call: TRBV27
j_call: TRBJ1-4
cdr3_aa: CASSLGGESNEKLFF
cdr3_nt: TGTGCCAGCAGTTTAGGGGGGGAGTCTAATGAAAAACTGTTTTTT

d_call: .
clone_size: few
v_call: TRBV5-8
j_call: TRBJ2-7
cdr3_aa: CATSRGHSYEQYF
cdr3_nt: TGTGCCACCTCCAGGGGCCACTCCTACGAGCAGTACTTC

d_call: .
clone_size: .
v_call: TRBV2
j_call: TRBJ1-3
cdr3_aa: CASMGDGGYSGNTIYF
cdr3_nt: TGTGCCAGCATGGGGGACGGGGGGTATTCTGGAAACACCATATATTTT

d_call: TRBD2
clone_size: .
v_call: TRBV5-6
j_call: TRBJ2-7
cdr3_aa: CASSRGLAGNYYEQYF
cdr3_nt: TGTGCCAGCAGCCGGGGACTAGCGGGGAACTACTACGAGCAGTACTTC

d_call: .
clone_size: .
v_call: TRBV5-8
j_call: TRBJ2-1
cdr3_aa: CASSSQYNEQFF
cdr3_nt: TGTGCCAGCAGCTCACAATACAATGAGCAGTTCTTC

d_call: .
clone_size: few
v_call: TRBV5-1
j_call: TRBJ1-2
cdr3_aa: CASKGQITGYTF
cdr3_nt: TGCGCCAGCAAAGGACAGATAACTGGCTACACCTTC

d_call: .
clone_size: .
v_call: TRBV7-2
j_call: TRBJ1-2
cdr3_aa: CASSGNPTGRYF
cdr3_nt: TGTGCCAGCAGCGGTAACCCGACAGGTCGCTACTTC

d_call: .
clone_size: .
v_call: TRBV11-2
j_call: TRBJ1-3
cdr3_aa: CASSLDRVGQATIYF
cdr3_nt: TGTGCCAGCAGCTTAGACAGAGTGGGGCAGGCAACCATATATTTT

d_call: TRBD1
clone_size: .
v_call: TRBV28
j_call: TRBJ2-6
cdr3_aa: CASSGQGALSGANVLTF
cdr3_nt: TGTGCCAGCAGTGGACAGGGGGCGTTGTCTGGGGCCAACGTCCTGACTTTC

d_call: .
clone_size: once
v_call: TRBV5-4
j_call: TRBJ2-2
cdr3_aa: CASSPKRAANTGELFF
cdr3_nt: TGTGCCAGCAGCCCCAAGAGAGCGGCGAACACCGGGGAGCTGTTTTTT

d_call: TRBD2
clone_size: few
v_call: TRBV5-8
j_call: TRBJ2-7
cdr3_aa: CASSPGLAVYEQYF
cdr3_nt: TGTGCCAGCAGCCCTGGACTAGCGGTTTACGAGCAGTACTTC

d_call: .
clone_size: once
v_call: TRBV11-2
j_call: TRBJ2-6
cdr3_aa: CASSTPSSGANVLTF
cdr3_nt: TGTGCCAGCAGCACTCCTAGCTCTGGGGCCAACGTCCTGACTTTC

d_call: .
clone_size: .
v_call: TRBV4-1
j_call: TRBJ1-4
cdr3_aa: CASSQEGEVGKLFF
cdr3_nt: TGCGCCAGCAGCCAAGAAGGGGAGGTCGGAAAACTGTTTTTT

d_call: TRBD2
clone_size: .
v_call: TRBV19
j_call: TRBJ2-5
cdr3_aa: CASSLRLAGRGWETQYF
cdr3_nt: TGTGCCAGTAGTCTCAGACTAGCGGGGCGAGGATGGGAGACCCAGTACTTC

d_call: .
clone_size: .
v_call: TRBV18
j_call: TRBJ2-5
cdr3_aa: CASSPSLNREETQYF
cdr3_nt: TGTGCCAGCTCACCAAGTCTGAACAGGGAGGAGACCCAGTACTTC

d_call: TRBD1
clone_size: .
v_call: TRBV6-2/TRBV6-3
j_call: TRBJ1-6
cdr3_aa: CASSYRQGGNSPLHF
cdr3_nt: TGTGCCAGCAGTTACCGACAGGGGGGAAATTCACCCCTCCACTTT

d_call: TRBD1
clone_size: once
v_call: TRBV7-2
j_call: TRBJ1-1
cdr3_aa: CASSQGATEAFF
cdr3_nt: TGTGCCAGCAGCCAGGGGGCCACTGAAGCTTTCTTT

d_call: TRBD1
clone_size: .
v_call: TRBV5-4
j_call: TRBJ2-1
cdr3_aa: CASSAATGGRSYNEQFF
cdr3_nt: TGTGCCAGCAGCGCGGCTACAGGGGGTCGGTCCTACAATGAGCAGTTCTTC

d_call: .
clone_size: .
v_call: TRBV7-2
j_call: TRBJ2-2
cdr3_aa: CASSSQGGRTGELFF
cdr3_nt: TGTGCCAGCAGTTCACAGGGGGGGAGGACCGGGGAGCTGTTTTTT

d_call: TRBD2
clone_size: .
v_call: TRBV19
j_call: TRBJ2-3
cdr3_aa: CASSTRRLAGDSTDTQYF
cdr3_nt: TGTGCCAGTAGTACCCGGCGGCTAGCGGGGGATAGCACAGATACGCAGTATTTT

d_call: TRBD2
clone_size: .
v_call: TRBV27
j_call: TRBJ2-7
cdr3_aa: CASSFGTSQGGSYEQYF
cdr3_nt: TGTGCCAGCAGTTTCGGGACTAGTCAAGGGGGCTCCTACGAGCAGTACTTC

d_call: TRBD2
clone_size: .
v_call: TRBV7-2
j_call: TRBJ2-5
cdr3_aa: CASSLQREQETQYF
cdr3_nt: TGTGCCAGCAGCTTACAGCGGGAGCAAGAGACCCAGTACTTC

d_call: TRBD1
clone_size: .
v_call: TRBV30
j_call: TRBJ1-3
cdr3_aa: CAWSRDSGSGNTIYF
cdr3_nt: TGTGCCTGGAGCCGGGACAGCGGCTCTGGAAACACCATATATTTT

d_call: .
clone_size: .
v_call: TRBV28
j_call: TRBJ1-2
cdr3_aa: CASSLQGQSYGYTF
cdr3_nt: TGTGCCAGCAGTTTACAGGGACAAAGCTATGGCTACACCTTC

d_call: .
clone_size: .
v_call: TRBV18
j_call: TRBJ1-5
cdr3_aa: CASSPIGSSLVF
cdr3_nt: TGTGCCAGCTCCCCGATTGGGAGCTCACTGGTTTTT

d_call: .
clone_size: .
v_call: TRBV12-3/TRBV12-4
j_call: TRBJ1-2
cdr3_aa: CASSLKQLGGYTF
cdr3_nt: TGTGCCAGCAGTTTGAAGCAGCTCGGGGGCTACACCTTC

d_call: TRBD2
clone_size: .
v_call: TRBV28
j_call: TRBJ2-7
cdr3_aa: CASSELTPFKASGAYEQYF
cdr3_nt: TGTGCCAGCAGCGAATTGACCCCTTTTAAGGCTAGCGGGGCCTACGAGCAGTACTTC

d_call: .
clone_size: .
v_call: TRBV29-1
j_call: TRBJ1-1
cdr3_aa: CSVAGVNTEAFF
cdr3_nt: TGCAGCGTGGCCGGGGTGAACACTGAAGCTTTCTTT

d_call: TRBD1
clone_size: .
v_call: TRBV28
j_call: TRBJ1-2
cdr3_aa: CASSLSQGLKGYTF
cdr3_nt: TGTGCCAGCAGTTTGTCACAGGGGCTGAAGGGCTACACCTTC

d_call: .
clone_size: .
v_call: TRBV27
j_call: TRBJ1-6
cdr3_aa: CASSFRQAISHNSPLHF
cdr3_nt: TGTGCCAGCAGTTTCAGACAGGCGATCTCCCATAATTCACCCCTCCACTTT